This entry concerns a single T cell receptor beta chain. The antigen remains undetermined. Per germline, CDR1 SGHRS and CDR2 YFSETQ. The V and J ends lost 4 bases and 2 bases respectively, with 12 bases between them. The length of the CDR3 is 14 residues. This specimen belongs to a study of cytotoxic CD8 clonotypes in ibrutinib-treated CLL. Study context: Patients: around 11 relapsed/refractory, approximately 16 treatment-naive, about 18 IGHV unmutated.

Assay used: immunoSEQ multiplex PCR; TCRdb lists only in-frame clones, some missing. Among tens of thousands of clones, 50% to 70% were seen once, and the ten largest hold about a fifth. Findings and caveats of the study: Clonality (at baseline) was higher than in age-matched healthy donors and tracked circulating CD8+ T-cell counts.

PBMCs that had been cryopreserved were the source of 1.5 to 2.5 micrograms of genomic DNA for TCR beta libraries. Specimen: PBMCs, collected after 24 months of ibrutinib treatment. The chain has TRBV5-1 and TRBJ2-5; D possibly corresponds to TRBD1 (7 bases). The TCR sequence derives from a human donor with chronic lymphocytic leukemia. In nucleotides, the CDR3 is TGCGCCAGCAGCCCCTCAGGGGGGCAAGAGACCCAGTACTTC. Protein product: CASSPSGGQETQYF.